This T cell receptor (beta chain) was documented in a study of shared clonotypes between healthy human individuals. In the study overall: Researchers assigned three CD4 naive, three CD4 memory, two CD8 naive and one CD8 memory plate to each donor. Study-level findings and limits: The diversity represented, both genetic and in exposure history, was limited by few donors.

The CDR3 is made up of 17 amino acids. Germline CDR1 is KGHSH and CDR2 is LQKENI. V shed 3 bases and J 3 bases; nucleotides not matched to a gene: 11. Concerning this clone: As yet, its antigen is unknown.

Only in-frame clones appear in the TCRdb table, and some are missing; sequencing was by immunoSEQ multiplex PCR. The sample lists about 2 million clones; 95% were seen once. Sample: naive CD4+ T cells sorted from blood. The subset here: CD45RA+ positively selected. V and J are TRBV18 and TRBJ2-5, with 9 bases that match TRBD1. The clonotype was recovered from a man aged 18-30 years in good health. The CDR3 protein is CASSPLPPWDREETQYF. Written as DNA, the CDR3 is TGTGCCAGCTCACCGCTCCCCCCCTGGGACAGGGAAGAGACCCAGTACTTC.